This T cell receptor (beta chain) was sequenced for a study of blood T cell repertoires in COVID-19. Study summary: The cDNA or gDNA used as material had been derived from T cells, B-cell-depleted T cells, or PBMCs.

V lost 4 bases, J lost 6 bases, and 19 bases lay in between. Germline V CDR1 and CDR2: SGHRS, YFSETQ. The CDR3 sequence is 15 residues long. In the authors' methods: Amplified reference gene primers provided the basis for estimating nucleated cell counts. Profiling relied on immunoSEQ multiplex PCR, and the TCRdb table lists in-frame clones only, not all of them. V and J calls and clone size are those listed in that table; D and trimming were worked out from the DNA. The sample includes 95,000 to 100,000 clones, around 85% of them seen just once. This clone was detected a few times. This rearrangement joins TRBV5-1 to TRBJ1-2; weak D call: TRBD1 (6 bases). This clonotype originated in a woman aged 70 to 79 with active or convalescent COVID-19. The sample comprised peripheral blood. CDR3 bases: TGCGCCAGCAGCGGAACAGCGGGACAACCAAATGGCTACACCTTC. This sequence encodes CASSGTAGQPNGYTF.